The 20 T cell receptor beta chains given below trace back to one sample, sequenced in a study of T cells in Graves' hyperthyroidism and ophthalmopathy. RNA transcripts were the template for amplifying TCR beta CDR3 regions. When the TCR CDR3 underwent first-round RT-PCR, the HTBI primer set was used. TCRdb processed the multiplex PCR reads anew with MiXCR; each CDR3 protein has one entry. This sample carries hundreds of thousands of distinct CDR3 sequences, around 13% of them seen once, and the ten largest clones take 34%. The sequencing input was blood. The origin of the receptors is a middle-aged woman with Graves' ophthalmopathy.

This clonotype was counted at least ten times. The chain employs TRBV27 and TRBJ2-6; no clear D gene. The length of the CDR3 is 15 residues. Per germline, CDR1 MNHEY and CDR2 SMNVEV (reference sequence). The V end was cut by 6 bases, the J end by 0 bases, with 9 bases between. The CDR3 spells CASRGLSSGANVLTF. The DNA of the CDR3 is TGTGCCAGCAGGGGCCTAAGCTCTGGGGCCAACGTCCTGACTTTC. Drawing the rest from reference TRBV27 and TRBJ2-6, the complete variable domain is EAQVTQNPRYLITVTGKKLTVTCSQNMNHEYMSWYRQDPGLGLRQIYYSMNVEVTDKGDVPEGYKVSRKEKRNFPLILESPSPNQTSLYFCASRGLSSGANVLTFGAGSRLTVL.

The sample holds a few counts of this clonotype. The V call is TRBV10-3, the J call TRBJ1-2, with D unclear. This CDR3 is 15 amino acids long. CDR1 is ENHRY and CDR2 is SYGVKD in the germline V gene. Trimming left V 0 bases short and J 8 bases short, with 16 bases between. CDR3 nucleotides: TGTGCCATCAGTGAGTCGGCAGCATCCAGTGACGGCTACACCTTC. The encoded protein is CAISESAASSDGYTF.

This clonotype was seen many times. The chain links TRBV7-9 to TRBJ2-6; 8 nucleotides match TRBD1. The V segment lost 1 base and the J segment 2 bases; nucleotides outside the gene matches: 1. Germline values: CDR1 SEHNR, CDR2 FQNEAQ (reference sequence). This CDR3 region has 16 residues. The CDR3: CASSLGQGTGANVLTF. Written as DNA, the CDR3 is TGTGCCAGCAGCTTAGGACAGGGGACTGGGGCCAACGTCCTGACTTTC.

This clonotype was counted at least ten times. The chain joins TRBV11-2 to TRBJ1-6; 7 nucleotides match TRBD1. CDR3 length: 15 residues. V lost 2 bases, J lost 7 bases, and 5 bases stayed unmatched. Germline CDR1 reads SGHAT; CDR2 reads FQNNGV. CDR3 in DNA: TGTGCCAGCAGCTTAATGGCAGGGGGGAATTCACCCCTCCACTTT. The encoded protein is CASSLMAGGNSPLHF.

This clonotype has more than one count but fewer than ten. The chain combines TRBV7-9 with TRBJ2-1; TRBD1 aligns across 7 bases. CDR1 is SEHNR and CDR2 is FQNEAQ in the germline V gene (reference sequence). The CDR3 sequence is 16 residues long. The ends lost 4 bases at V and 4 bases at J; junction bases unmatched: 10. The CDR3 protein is CASSSNRDRVYNEQFF. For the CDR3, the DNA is TGTGCCAGCAGCTCTAACCGGGACAGAGTTTACAATGAGCAGTTCTTC.

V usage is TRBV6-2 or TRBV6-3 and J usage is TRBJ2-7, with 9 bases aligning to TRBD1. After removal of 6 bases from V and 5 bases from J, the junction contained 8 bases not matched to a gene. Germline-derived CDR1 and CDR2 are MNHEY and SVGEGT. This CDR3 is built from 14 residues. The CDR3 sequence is CASSTTGTGNEQYF. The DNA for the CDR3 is TGTGCCAGCAGCACAACCGGGACAGGGAACGAGCAGTACTTC.

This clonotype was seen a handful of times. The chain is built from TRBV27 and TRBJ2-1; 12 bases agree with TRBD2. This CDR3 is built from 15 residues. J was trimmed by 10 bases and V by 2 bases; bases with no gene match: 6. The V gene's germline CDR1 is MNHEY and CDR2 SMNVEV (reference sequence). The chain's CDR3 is CASSLLAGGRQEQFF. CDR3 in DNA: TGTGCCAGCAGTTTACTAGCGGGGGGGCGTCAAGAGCAGTTCTTC.

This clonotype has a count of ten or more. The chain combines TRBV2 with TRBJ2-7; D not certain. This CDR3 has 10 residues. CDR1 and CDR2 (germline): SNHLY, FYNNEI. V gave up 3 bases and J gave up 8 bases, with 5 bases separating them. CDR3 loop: CASSDTQQYF. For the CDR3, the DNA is TGTGCCAGCAGTGATACCCAGCAGTACTTC.

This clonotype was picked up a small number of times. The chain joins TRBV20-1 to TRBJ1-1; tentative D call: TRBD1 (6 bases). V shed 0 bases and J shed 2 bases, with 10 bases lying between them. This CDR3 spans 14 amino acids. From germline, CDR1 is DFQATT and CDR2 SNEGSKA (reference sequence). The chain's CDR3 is CSAREPQGNTEAFF. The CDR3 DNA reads TGCAGTGCTAGAGAACCACAGGGCAACACTGAAGCTTTCTTT.

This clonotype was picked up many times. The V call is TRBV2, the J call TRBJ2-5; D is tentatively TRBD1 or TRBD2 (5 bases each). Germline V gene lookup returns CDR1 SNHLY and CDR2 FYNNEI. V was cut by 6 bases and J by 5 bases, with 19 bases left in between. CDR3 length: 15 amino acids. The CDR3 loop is CASSFQGKGGETQYF. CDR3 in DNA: TGTGCCAGCAGCTTTCAGGGAAAAGGCGGGGAGACCCAGTACTTC. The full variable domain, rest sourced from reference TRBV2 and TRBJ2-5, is EPEVTQTPSHQVTQMGQEVILRCVPISNHLYFYWYRQILGQKVEFLVSFYNNEISEKSEIFDDQFSVERPDGSNFTLKIRSTKLEDSAMYFCASSFQGKGGETQYFGPGTRLLVL.

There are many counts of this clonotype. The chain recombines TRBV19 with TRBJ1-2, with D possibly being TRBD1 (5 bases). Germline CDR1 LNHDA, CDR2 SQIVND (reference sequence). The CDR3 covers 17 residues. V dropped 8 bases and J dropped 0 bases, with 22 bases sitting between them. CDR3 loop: CASSDVRGSRSNYGYTF. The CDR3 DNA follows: TGTGCCAGTTCCGACGTAAGGGGTAGCAGATCTAACTATGGCTACACCTTC.

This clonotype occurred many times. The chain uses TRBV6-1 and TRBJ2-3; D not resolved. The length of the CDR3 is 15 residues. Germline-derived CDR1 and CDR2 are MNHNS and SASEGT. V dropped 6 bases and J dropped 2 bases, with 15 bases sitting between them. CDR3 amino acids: CASSRVRRSTDTQYF. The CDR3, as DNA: TGTGCCAGCAGCAGAGTCCGGCGGTCCACAGATACGCAGTATTTT.

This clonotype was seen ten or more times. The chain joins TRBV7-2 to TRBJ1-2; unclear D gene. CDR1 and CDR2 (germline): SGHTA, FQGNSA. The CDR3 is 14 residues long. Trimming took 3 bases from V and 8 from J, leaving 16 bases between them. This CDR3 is CASSFKPPSEGYTF. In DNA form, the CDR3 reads TGTGCCAGCAGCTTTAAACCCCCGTCGGAGGGCTACACCTTC.

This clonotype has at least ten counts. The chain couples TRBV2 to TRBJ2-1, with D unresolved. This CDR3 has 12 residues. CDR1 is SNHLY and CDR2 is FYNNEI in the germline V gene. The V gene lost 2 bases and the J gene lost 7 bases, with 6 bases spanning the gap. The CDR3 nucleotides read TGTGCCAGCAGTGAATCTGTGAATGAGCAGTTCTTC. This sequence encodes CASSESVNEQFF.

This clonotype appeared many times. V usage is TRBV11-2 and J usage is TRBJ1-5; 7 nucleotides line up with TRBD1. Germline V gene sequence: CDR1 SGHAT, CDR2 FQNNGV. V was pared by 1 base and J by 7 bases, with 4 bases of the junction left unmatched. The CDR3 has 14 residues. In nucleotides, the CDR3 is TGTGCCAGCAGCTTAGGACAGGGTCGGCAGCCCCAGCATTTT. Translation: CASSLGQGRQPQHF.

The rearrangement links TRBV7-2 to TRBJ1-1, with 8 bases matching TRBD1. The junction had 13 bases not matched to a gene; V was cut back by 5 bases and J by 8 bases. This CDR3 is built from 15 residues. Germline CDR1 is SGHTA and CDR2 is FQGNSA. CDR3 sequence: CASSLNPGGRTEAFF. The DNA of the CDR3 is TGTGCCAGCAGCCTAAACCCAGGGGGCCGGACAGAAGCTTTCTTT.

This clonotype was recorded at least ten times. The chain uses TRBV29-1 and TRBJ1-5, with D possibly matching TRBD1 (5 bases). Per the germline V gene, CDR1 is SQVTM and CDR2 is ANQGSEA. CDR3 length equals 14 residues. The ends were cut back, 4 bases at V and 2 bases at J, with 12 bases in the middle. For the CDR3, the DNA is TGCAGCGTTGCCGTGGGGGGGGGCAATCAGCCCCAGCATTTT. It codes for CSVAVGGGNQPQHF. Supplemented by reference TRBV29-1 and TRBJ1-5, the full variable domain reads SAVISQKPSRDICQRGTSLTIQCQVDSQVTMMFWYRQQPGQSLTLIATANQGSEATYESGFVIDKFPISRPNLTFSTLTVSNMSPEDSSIYLCSVAVGGGNQPQHFGDGTRLSIL.

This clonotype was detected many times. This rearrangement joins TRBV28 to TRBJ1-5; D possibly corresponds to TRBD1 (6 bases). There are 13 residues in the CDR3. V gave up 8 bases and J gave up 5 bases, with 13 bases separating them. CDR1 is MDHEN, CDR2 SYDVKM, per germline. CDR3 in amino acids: CASSPTGYQPQHF. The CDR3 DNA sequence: TGTGCCAGCTCCCCCACAGGGTATCAGCCCCAGCATTTT.

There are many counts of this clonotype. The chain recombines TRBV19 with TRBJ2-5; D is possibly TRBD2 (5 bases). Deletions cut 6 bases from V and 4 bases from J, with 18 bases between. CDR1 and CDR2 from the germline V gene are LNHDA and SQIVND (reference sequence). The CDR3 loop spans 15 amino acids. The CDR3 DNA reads TGTGCCAGTAGCACCCTAACGGAAGGGAGAGAGACCCAGTACTTC. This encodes CASSTLTEGRETQYF.

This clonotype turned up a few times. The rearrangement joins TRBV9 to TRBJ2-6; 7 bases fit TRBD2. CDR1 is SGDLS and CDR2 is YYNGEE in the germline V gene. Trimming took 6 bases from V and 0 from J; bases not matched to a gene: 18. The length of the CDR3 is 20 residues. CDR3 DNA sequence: TGTGCCAGCACCCACTGGGGGGGACGGGCCAATCACTCTGGGGCCAACGTCCTGACTTTC. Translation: CASTHWGGRANHSGANVLTF.